The next 7 T cell receptor beta chains were all read from a single sample in a study of blood T cell repertoires in COVID-19. Using immunoSEQ multiplex PCR, the repertoire was profiled, and TCRdb retains in-frame clones only, with some absent. The repertoire has 150,000 to 200,000 clones, approximately 91% of them found once; the top ten carry approximately 0.77%. The specimen sequenced was PBMCs or T cells enriched from blood (not recorded which). These receptor sequences come from a woman aged 18-29 years who had recovered from COVID-19.

The J gene is TRBJ2-1, the V gene TRBV4-2; 7 positions match TRBD1. Per germline, CDR1 LGHNA and CDR2 YNFKEQ. J lost 6 bases, V lost 3 bases, and 2 bases had no gene match. This CDR3 region has 13 residues. DNA of the CDR3: TGTGCCAGCAGCCAGAGGGGGCCCAATGAGCAGTTCTTC. It codes for CASSQRGPNEQFF.

The chain couples TRBV4-2 to TRBJ2-3; 8 bases align to TRBD2. The V segment lost 0 bases and the J segment 2 bases; nucleotides outside the gene matches: 7. The CDR3 is 17 residues long. Germline values: CDR1 LGHNA, CDR2 YNFKEQ. CDR3 sequence (DNA): TGTGCCAGCAGCCAAGATCTGGAACTAGCGGTCACAGATACGCAGTATTTT. The encoded protein is CASSQDLELAVTDTQYF.

This chain uses TRBV28 with TRBJ2-7; no clear D. Germline V gene sequence: CDR1 MDHEN, CDR2 SYDVKM. CDR3 length: 12 residues. The germline V and J ends were trimmed by 6 bases and 5 bases, with 11 bases remaining between them. The CDR3 reads CASRHDTDEQYF. The CDR3 DNA is TGTGCCAGCAGACATGACACCGACGAGCAGTACTTC.

The chain has TRBV2 and TRBJ2-7; D is unresolved. Trimming removed 0 bases at V and 6 bases at J, with 9 bases between. This CDR3 has 13 amino acids. CDR1 is SNHLY, CDR2 FYNNEI, per germline. DNA for the CDR3: TGTGCCAGCAGTGAAGCTGGAGTTGGCGAGCAGTACTTC. Encoded protein: CASSEAGVGEQYF. The entire variable domain, with the rest obtained from reference TRBV2 and TRBJ2-7, is as follows: EPEVTQTPSHQVTQMGQEVILRCVPISNHLYFYWYRQILGQKVEFLVSFYNNEISEKSEIFDDQFSVERPDGSNFTLKIRSTKLEDSAMYFCASSEAGVGEQYFGPGTRLTVT.

This clone was recorded once. The chain joins TRBV19 to TRBJ1-2, with TRBD1 identical over 10 bases. Looked up from germline, CDR1 is LNHDA and CDR2 is SQIVND (reference sequence). CDR3 size: 14 residues. J was trimmed by 8 bases and V by 7 bases; bases with no gene match: 10. Written as DNA, the CDR3 is TGTGCCAGTACCCTGACAGGGGGCGCGAGGGGCTACACCTTC. This encodes CASTLTGGARGYTF.

This clone was recorded only once. The CDR3 nucleotides read TGTGCCAGCAGCTTAAAGGGGACTAGCGGGGACGTCCAGTACTTC. This codes for CASSLKGTSGDVQYF. The rearrangement links TRBV7-3 to TRBJ2-5; 13 bases are shared with TRBD2. Germline CDR1 reads SGHTA; CDR2 reads FQGTGA. The CDR3 is 15 amino acids. The ends lost 1 base at V and 10 bases at J; junction bases unmatched: 6.

The chain carries TRBV4-2 and TRBJ1-2; possible D gene TRBD1, 6 bases. The CDR3 has 15 amino acids. V gave up 1 base and J gave up 4 bases, with 13 bases separating them. CDR1 is LGHNA, CDR2 YNFKEQ, per germline. The CDR3, as DNA: TGTGCCAGCAGCCAAGTGGACAGTTCAGTCTATGGCTACACCTTC. This encodes CASSQVDSSVYGYTF.